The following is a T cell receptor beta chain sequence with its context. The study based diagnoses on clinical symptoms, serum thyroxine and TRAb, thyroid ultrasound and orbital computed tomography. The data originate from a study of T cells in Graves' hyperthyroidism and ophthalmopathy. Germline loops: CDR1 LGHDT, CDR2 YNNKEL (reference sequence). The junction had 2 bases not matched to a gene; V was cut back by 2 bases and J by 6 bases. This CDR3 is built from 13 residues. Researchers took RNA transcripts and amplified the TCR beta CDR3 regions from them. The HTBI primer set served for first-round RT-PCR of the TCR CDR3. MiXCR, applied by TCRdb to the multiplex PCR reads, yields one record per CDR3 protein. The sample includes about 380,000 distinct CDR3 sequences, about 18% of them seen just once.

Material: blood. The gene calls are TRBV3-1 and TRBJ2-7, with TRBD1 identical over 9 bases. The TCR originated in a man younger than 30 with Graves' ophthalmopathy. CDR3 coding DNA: TGTGCCAGCAGCCAAAAGACAGGGGGCGAGCAGTACTTC. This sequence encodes CASSQKTGGEQYF.